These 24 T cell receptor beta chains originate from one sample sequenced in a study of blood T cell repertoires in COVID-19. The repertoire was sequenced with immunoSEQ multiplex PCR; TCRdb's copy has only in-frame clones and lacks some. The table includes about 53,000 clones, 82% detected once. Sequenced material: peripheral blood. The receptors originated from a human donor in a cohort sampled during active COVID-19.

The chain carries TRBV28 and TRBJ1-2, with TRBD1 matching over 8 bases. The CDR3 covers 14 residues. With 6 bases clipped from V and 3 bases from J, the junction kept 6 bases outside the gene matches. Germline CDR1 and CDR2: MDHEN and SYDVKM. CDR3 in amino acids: CASSGTGPDYGYTF. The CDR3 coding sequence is TGTGCCAGCAGCGGGACAGGCCCTGACTATGGCTACACCTTC.

In DNA form, the CDR3 reads TGTGCCAGCAGTTACGGGGACAGGGCCGCAGATACGCAGTATTTT. Its protein is CASSYGDRAADTQYF. This chain uses TRBV6-5 with TRBJ2-3; TRBD1 matches at 9 bases. From germline, CDR1 is MNHEY and CDR2 SVGAGI. J gave up 4 bases and V 2 bases, and 4 bases lay outside the gene matches. This CDR3 region has 15 residues.

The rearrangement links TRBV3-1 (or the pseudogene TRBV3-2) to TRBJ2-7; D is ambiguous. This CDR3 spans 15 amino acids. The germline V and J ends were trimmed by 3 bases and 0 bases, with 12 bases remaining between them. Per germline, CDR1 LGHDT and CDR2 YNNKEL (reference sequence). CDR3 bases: TGTGCCAGCAGCCATCTGGCGGCGAGCTCCTACGAGCAGTACTTC. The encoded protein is CASSHLAASSYEQYF.

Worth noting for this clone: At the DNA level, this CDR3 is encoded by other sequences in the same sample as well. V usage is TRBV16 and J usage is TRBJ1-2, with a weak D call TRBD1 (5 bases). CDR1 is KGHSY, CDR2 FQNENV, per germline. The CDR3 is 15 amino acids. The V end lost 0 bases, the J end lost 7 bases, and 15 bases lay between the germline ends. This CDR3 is CASSQSGGAGGGYTF. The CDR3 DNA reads TGTGCCAGCAGCCAATCAGGAGGGGCCGGGGGTGGCTACACCTTC.

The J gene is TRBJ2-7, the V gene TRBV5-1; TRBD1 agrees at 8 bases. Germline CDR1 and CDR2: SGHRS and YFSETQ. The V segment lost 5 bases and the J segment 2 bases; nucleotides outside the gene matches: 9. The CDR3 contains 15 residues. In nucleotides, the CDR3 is TGCGCCAGCAGTATGGGGACAGGAAGAGCCTACGAGCAGTACTTC. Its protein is CASSMGTGRAYEQYF.

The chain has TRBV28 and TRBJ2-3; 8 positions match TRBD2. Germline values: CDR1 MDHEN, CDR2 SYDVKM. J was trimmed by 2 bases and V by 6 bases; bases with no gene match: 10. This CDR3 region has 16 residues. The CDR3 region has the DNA TGTGCCAGCAGGCCCTGGGAAGCGGGAGACACAGATACGCAGTATTTT. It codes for CASRPWEAGDTDTQYF.

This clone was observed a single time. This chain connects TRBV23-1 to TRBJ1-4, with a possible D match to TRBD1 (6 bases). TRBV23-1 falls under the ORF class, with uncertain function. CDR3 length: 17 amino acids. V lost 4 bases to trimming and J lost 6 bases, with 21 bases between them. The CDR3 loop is CASSPPRRDIIDEKLFF. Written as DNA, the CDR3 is TGCGCCAGCAGTCCACCCCGCCGGGACATAATTGATGAAAAACTGTTTTTT.

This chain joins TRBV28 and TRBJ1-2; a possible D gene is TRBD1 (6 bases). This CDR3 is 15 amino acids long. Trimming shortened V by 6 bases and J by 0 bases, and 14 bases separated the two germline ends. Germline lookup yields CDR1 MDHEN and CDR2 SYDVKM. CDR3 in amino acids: CASRRQGLPNYGYTF. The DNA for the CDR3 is TGTGCCAGCAGACGCCAGGGGCTACCTAACTATGGCTACACCTTC.

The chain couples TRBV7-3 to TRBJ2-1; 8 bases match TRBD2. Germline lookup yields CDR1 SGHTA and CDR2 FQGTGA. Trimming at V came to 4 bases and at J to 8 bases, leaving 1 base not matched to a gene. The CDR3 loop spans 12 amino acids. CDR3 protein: CASSSGGDEQFF. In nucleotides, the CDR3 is TGTGCCAGCAGCTCCGGGGGGGATGAGCAGTTCTTC.

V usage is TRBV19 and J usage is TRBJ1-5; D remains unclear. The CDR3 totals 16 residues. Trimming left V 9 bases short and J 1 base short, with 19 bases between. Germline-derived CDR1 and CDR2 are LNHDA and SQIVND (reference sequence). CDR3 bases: TGTGCCAGCACACACCCAGGTACCGTAAGCAATCAGCCCCAGCATTTT. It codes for CASTHPGTVSNQPQHF.

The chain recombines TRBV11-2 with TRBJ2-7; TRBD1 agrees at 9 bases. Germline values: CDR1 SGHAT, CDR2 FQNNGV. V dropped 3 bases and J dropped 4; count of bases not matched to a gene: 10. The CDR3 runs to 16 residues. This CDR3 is CASSLTPGQGRYEQYF. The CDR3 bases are TGTGCCAGCAGCTTGACCCCGGGACAGGGAAGGTACGAGCAGTACTTC.

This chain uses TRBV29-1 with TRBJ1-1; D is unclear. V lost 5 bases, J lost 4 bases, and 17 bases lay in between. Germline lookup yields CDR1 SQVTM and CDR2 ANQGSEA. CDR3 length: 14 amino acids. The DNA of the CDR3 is TGCAGCGTTCAGGTCGGGAGGGCCGGCACTGAAGCTTTCTTT. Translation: CSVQVGRAGTEAFF.

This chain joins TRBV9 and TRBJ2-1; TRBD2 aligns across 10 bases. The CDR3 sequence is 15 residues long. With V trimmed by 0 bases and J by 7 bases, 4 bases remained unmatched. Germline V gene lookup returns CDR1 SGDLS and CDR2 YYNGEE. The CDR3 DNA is TGTGCCAGCAGCGTAGAGCTAGCGGGGGAGAATGAGCAGTTCTTC. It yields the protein CASSVELAGENEQFF.

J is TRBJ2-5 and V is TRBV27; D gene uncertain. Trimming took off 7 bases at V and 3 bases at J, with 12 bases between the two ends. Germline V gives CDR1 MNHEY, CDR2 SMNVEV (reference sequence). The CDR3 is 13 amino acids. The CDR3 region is CASKVSGKETQYF. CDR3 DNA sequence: TGTGCCAGCAAAGTATCAGGAAAAGAGACCCAGTACTTC.

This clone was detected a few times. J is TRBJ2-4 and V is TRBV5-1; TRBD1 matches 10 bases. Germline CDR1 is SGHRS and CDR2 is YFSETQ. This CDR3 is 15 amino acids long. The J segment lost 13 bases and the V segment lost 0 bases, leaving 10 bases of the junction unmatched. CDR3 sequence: CASSLGHLTGGSQYF. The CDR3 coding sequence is TGCGCCAGCAGCTTGGGCCACTTGACAGGGGGCTCCCAGTACTTC.

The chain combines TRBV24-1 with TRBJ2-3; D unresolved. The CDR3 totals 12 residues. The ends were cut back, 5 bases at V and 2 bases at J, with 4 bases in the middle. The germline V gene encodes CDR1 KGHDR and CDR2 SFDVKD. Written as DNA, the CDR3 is TGTGCCACCAGTGGAGTCACAGATACGCAGTATTTT. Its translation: CATSGVTDTQYF.

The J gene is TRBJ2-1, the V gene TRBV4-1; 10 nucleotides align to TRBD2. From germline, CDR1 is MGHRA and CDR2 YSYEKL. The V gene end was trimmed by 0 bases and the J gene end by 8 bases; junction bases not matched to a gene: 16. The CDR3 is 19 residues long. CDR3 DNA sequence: TGCGCCAGCAGCCAAGATCTAGGATCTAGCGGGAGAGCCCTGTATGAGCAGTTCTTC. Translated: CASSQDLGSSGRALYEQFF.

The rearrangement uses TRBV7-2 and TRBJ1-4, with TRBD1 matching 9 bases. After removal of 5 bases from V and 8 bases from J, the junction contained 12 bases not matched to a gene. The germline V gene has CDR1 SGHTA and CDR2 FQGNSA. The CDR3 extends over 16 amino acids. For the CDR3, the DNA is TGTGCCAGCAGCGATCCTCCAAGACAGGGGGGAGAAAAACTGTTTTTT. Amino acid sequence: CASSDPPRQGGEKLFF.

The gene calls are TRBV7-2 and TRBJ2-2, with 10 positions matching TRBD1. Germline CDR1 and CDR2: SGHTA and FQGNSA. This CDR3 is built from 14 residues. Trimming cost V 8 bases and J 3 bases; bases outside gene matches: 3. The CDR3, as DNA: TGTGCCAGCGGGGACAGGGGCGACACCGGGGAGCTGTTTTTT. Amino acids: CASGDRGDTGELFF.

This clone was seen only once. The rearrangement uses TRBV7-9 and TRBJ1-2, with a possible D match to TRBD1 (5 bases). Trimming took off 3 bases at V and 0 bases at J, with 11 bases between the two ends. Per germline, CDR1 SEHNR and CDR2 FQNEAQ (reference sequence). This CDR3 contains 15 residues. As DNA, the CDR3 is TGTGCCAGCAGCTTTCCAGGGCCAGCTAACTATGGCTACACCTTC. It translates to CASSFPGPANYGYTF. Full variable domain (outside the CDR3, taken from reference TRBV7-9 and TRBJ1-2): DTGVSQNPRHKITKRGQNVTFRCDPISEHNRLYWYRQTLGQGPEFLTYFQNEAQLEKSRLLSDRFSAERPKGSFSTLEIQRTEQGDSAMYLCASSFPGPANYGYTFGSGTRLTVV.

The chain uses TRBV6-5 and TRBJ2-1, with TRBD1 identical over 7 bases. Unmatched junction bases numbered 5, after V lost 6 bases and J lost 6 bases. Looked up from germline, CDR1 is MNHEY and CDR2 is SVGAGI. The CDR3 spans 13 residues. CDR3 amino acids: CASSARTGNEQFF. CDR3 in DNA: TGTGCCAGCAGCGCGAGGACAGGCAATGAGCAGTTCTTC.

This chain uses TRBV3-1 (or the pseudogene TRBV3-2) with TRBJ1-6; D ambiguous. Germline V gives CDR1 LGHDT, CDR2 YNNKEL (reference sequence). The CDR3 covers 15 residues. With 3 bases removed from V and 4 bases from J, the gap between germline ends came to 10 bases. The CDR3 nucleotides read TGTGCCAGCAGCCAGCAGGACTTTTATAATTCACCCCTCCACTTT. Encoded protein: CASSQQDFYNSPLHF.

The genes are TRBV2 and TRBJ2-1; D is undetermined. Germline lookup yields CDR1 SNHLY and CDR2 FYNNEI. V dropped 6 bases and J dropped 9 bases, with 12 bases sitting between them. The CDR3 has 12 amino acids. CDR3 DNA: TGTGCCAGCAGGCCCGACGCGGTTGAGCAGTTCTTC. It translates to CASRPDAVEQFF. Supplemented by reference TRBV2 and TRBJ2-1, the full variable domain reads EPEVTQTPSHQVTQMGQEVILRCVPISNHLYFYWYRQILGQKVEFLVSFYNNEISEKSEIFDDQFSVERPDGSNFTLKIRSTKLEDSAMYFCASRPDAVEQFFGPGTRLTVL.

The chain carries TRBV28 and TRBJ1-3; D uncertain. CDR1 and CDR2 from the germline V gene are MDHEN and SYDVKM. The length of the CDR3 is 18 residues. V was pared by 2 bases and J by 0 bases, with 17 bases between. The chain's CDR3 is CASSLQVTYVSSGNTIYF. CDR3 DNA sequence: TGTGCCAGCAGTTTACAGGTTACTTATGTATCCTCTGGAAACACCATATATTTT.